A single sample is the source of the 27 T cell receptor beta chains below, sequenced in a study of CD8 T cells in ankylosing spondylitis (dated 2017 in TCRdb). Paper-wide results and their limitations: Blood from ankylosing spondylitis patients appeared to be characterized by a TCR beta motif made up of seven or eight highly homologous amino acid variants.

What these receptors recognize is not known. Libraries were prepared through 5' RACE. Sequencing relied on an Illumina HiSeq 2500. The public sequencing data were trimmed at Q25 with fastp and processed into clonotypes with MiXCR by TCRdb, which kept only in-frame beta chains. Under each unique CDR3 protein, matching rows form one entry showing the most common genes and DNA. Across this sample there are about 800,000 distinct CDR3 sequences, with approximately 10% seen only once. Around 0.51% of the sample belongs to the ten largest clones. Input material: blood, either unsorted or a sorted T cell fraction (not recorded which). These receptors came from a male donor with ankylosing spondylitis.

This clonotype was observed a handful of times. V is TRBV20-1 and J is TRBJ2-3; TRBD2 matches at 12 bases. CDR3 length: 15 residues. Looked up from germline, CDR1 is DFQATT and CDR2 is SNEGSKA (reference sequence). Trimming took 6 bases from V and 3 from J; bases not matched to a gene: 7. The CDR3: CSAHGTSGSTDTQYF. CDR3 bases: TGCAGTGCCCACGGGACTAGCGGGTCTACAGATACGCAGTATTTT.

DNA of the CDR3: TGTGCCAGCAGCTTAGCGCGGGGGTCCCGAGAAAAACTGTTTTTT. It specifies CASSLARGSREKLFF. The chain is built from TRBV7-2 and TRBJ1-4; possibly TRBD1 for D (5 bases). Germline assignment: CDR1 SGHTA and CDR2 FQGNSA. The CDR3 has 15 amino acids. Trimming stripped 0 bases from V and 8 bases from J, with 13 bases between.

This clonotype was picked up a small number of times. The chain has TRBV9 and TRBJ2-5; D assignment may be TRBD1 or TRBD2 (5 bases each). Germline V gene data show CDR1 as SGDLS and CDR2 as YYNGEE. The CDR3 loop spans 16 amino acids. Trimming removed 3 bases from V and 4 bases from J, with 19 bases in between. CDR3 amino acids: CASSAGRANLGETQYF. DNA for the CDR3: TGTGCCAGCAGCGCAGGGCGGGCAAATTTGGGAGAGACCCAGTACTTC.

This clonotype appeared a few times. The gene calls are TRBV7-2 and TRBJ2-1, with D tentatively TRBD2 (6 bases). Looked up from germline, CDR1 is SGHTA and CDR2 is FQGNSA. Trimming removed 3 bases from V and 9 bases from J, with 18 bases in between. CDR3 length: 15 amino acids. The chain's CDR3 is CASSLIRDLMGEQFF. CDR3 DNA sequence: TGTGCCAGCAGCTTGATAAGGGACTTAATGGGTGAGCAGTTCTTC.

There are many counts of this clonotype. This chain uses TRBV4-2 with TRBJ2-3; 14 nucleotides align to TRBD2. Unmatched junction bases numbered 3, after V lost 6 bases and J lost 4 bases. Germline-derived CDR1 and CDR2 are LGHNA and YNFKEQ. The CDR3 extends over 15 amino acids. The CDR3 DNA is TGTGCCAGCAGGGGGACTAGCGGGAGTGCAGATACGCAGTATTTT. It specifies CASRGTSGSADTQYF.

The sample holds a few counts of this clonotype. This chain uses TRBV28 with TRBJ2-3; 10 nucleotides align to TRBD1. Germline V CDR1 and CDR2: MDHEN, SYDVKM. This CDR3 is 16 amino acids long. V dropped 6 bases and J dropped 7; count of bases not matched to a gene: 13. The CDR3 DNA is TGTGCCAGCAGATCAAGGGGACAGGGGATTAGAAATACGCAGTATTTT. Translating it yields CASRSRGQGIRNTQYF.

This clonotype was detected a few times. The V and J genes are TRBV6-2 or TRBV6-3 and TRBJ2-3, with D possibly being TRBD1 or TRBD2 (7 bases each). Germline loops: CDR1 MNHEY, CDR2 SVGEGT. This CDR3 comprises 15 residues. The V end lost 4 bases, the J end lost 3 bases, and 14 bases lay between the germline ends. The CDR3 DNA sequence: TGTGCCAGCAGTTGGGGAGGGGGCCGGACAGATACGCAGTATTTT. Amino acid sequence: CASSWGGGRTDTQYF.

V gene TRBV20-1 combines with J gene TRBJ2-1; D gene unclear. This CDR3 is built from 15 residues. Germline CDR1 is DFQATT and CDR2 is SNEGSKA (reference sequence). The V end lost 2 bases, the J end lost 0 bases, and 11 bases lay between the germline ends. CDR3 residues: CSARRLMSSYNEQFF. The DNA of the CDR3 is TGCAGTGCTAGACGGTTAATGAGCTCCTACAATGAGCAGTTCTTC.

This clonotype came up many times. V usage is TRBV3-1 and J usage is TRBJ2-1; the match to TRBD2 covers 9 bases. V was pared by 5 bases and J by 3 bases, with 11 bases of the junction left unmatched. The CDR3 sequence is 17 residues long. Germline-derived CDR1 and CDR2 are LGHDT and YNNKEL (reference sequence). CDR3 sequence: CASSSVSGSYDYNEQFF. DNA for the CDR3: TGTGCCAGCAGCTCGGTTAGCGGGAGCTACGACTACAATGAGCAGTTCTTC.

The chain carries TRBV9 and TRBJ2-5; 11 bases fit TRBD1. Per germline, CDR1 SGDLS and CDR2 YYNGEE. Unmatched junction bases numbered 6, after V lost 4 bases and J lost 1 base. This CDR3 contains 16 residues. The CDR3 spells CASSIGTGGFQETQYF. The DNA for the CDR3 is TGTGCCAGCAGCATAGGGACAGGGGGTTTCCAAGAGACCCAGTACTTC. Variable domain in full (rest from reference TRBV9 and TRBJ2-5): DSGVTQTPKHLITATGQRVTLRCSPRSGDLSVYWYQQSLDQGLQFLIQYYNGEERAKGNILERFSAQQFPDLHSELNLSSLELGDSALYFCASSIGTGGFQETQYFGPGTRLLVL.

The chain uses TRBV11-3 and TRBJ2-1; maybe TRBD2 (5 bases). V was pared by 2 bases and J by 6 bases, with 14 bases between. This CDR3 comprises 15 residues. CDR1 and CDR2 from the germline V gene are SGHNT and YENEEA. In DNA form, the CDR3 reads TGTGCCAGCAGCTTAAGAGCGGTTGGAAGCAATGAGCAGTTCTTC. As protein: CASSLRAVGSNEQFF.

The chain recombines TRBV7-2 with TRBJ1-2; D call uncertain. Germline-derived CDR1 and CDR2 are SGHTA and FQGNSA. With 0 bases removed from V and 4 bases from J, the gap between germline ends came to 9 bases. This CDR3 is built from 14 residues. The CDR3: CASSLARTSYGYTF. The CDR3 bases are TGTGCCAGCAGCTTAGCGCGGACGAGCTATGGCTACACCTTC.

J is TRBJ2-1 and V is TRBV5-1; 9 bases fit TRBD1. CDR3 length: 17 amino acids. V gave up 0 bases and J gave up 8 bases; unmatched junction bases: 12. Per germline, CDR1 SGHRS and CDR2 YFSETQ. The CDR3 sequence is CASSLGSQGAAFDEQFF. The CDR3 DNA reads as TGCGCCAGCAGCTTGGGGTCACAGGGGGCCGCTTTTGATGAGCAGTTCTTC.

This clonotype is a singleton in its sample. The chain employs TRBV21-1 and TRBJ2-1; TRBD2 is the table's D call and was not checked against the DNA. TRBV21-1 is reported as a pseudogene. The CDR3 runs to 20 residues. Here the CDR3 reads CASSKARASSGGSDYNEQFF. Written as DNA, the CDR3 is TGTGCCAGCAGCAAAGCGAGGGCTTCGAGCGGGGGATCGGACTACAATGAGCAGTTCTTC.

The chain couples TRBV10-3 to TRBJ2-1, with TRBD2 matching over 7 bases. From germline, CDR1 is ENHRY and CDR2 SYGVKD. The V segment lost 0 bases and the J segment 0 bases; nucleotides outside the gene matches: 5. CDR3 length: 17 residues. The CDR3 nucleotides are TGTGCCATCAGTGAGTCAGCTAGCGGATACTCCTACAATGAGCAGTTCTTC. The encoded protein is CAISESASGYSYNEQFF.

This clonotype was seen more than once but under ten times. The chain employs TRBV5-1 and TRBJ2-7; TRBD1 agrees at 7 bases. V was clipped by 0 bases and J by 0 bases; unmatched bases: 3. Germline V gives CDR1 SGHRS, CDR2 YFSETQ. The CDR3 consists of 15 residues. As DNA, the CDR3 is TGCGCCAGCAGCTTGGGAGGGGGCACCTCCTACGAGCAGTACTTC. Translation gives CASSLGGGTSYEQYF.

This clonotype was seen a few times. J is TRBJ1-5 and V is TRBV12-3 or TRBV12-4; tentatively, D is TRBD1 (5 bases). Deletions cut 7 bases from V and 4 bases from J, with 11 bases between. CDR3 size: 13 residues. DNA for the CDR3: TGTGCCAGCACCCTTGGGGCTAATCAGCCCCAGCATTTT. It is translated as CASTLGANQPQHF.

This clonotype was detected only a few times. The V and J genes are TRBV2 and TRBJ1-6; D gene uncertain. The V end was cut by 5 bases, the J end by 8 bases, with 16 bases between. The germline V gene encodes CDR1 SNHLY and CDR2 FYNNEI. The CDR3 runs to 15 residues. The CDR3, as DNA: TGTGCCAGCAGTTCACGAACACCTTGGGATTCACCCCTCCACTTT. The encoded protein is CASSSRTPWDSPLHF.

This clonotype has ten or more counts. The rearrangement joins TRBV12-3 or TRBV12-4 to TRBJ2-5, with 14 bases lining up with TRBD2. The CDR3 has 20 residues. The V and J ends lost 4 bases and 5 bases, in that order; junction bases with no gene match: 18. CDR3 sequence reads: CASSYRTGLAGARRVETQYF. In DNA form, the CDR3 reads TGTGCCAGCAGTTACCGCACGGGACTAGCGGGAGCCCGCCGGGTGGAGACCCAGTACTTC.

This clonotype came up a few times. This sequence joins TRBV20-1 and TRBJ2-5; the match to TRBD2 covers 10 bases. In germline, CDR1 is DFQATT, CDR2 SNEGSKA (reference sequence). The CDR3 length is 14 residues. Trimming at V came to 0 bases and at J to 5 bases, leaving 3 bases not matched to a gene. CDR3 bases: TGCAGTGCTAGAGATCTAGCGGGAGTTGAGACCCAGTACTTC. This sequence encodes CSARDLAGVETQYF.

This clonotype showed up just a few times. J is TRBJ2-7 and V is TRBV6-6; maybe TRBD1 (6 bases). Trimming left V 7 bases short and J 7 bases short, with 17 bases between. CDR1 is MNHNY, CDR2 SVGAGI, per germline (reference sequence). CDR3 length: 13 residues. CDR3 loop: CASTIQGIEEQYF. CDR3 DNA sequence: TGTGCCAGCACTATACAGGGTATTGAAGAGCAGTACTTC.

Ten or more counts support this clonotype. The rearrangement joins TRBV12-3 or TRBV12-4 to TRBJ2-1; D is uncertain. The CDR3 contains 12 residues. Trimming removed 7 bases from V and 6 bases from J, with 10 bases in between. CDR3 coding DNA: TGTGCCAGCACCTCAGAAGGCAATGAGCAGTTCTTC. This translates into CASTSEGNEQFF.

The rearrangement uses TRBV7-2 and TRBJ2-3; D is undetermined. Germline V gene lookup returns CDR1 SGHTA and CDR2 FQGNSA. V was shortened by 2 bases and J by 6 bases, with 6 bases between the two germline ends. This CDR3 region has 12 residues. Here the CDR3 reads CASSLIRDTQYF. CDR3 bases: TGTGCCAGCAGCTTAATTCGGGATACGCAGTATTTT.

The chain uses TRBV20-1 and TRBJ2-1; 9 bases match TRBD2. V lost 3 bases and J lost 5; bases outside the gene matches: 8. The CDR3 is made up of 15 amino acids. Germline CDR1 reads DFQATT; CDR2 reads SNEGSKA (reference sequence). The DNA for the CDR3 is TGCAGTGCTAGGGGGCAAGCGGGAGGAAACAATGAGCAGTTCTTC. Translation gives CSARGQAGGNNEQFF.

CDR3 sequence: CASSNNRLGQPQHF. In DNA, the CDR3 is TGTGCCAGCTCAAATAACAGGTTGGGTCAGCCCCAGCATTTT. This sequence joins TRBV18 and TRBJ1-5; tentative D call: TRBD1 (5 bases). In germline, CDR1 is KGHSH, CDR2 LQKENI. Trimming removed 5 bases at V and 6 bases at J, with 14 bases between. This CDR3 spans 14 amino acids. Full variable domain (rest looked up from reference TRBV18 and TRBJ1-5): NAGVMQNPRHLVRRRGQEARLRCSPMKGHSHVYWYRQLPEEGLKFMVYLQKENIIDESGMPKERFSAEFPKEGPSILRIQQVVRGDSAAYFCASSNNRLGQPQHFGDGTRLSIL.

The CDR3 bases are TGTGCCAGCAGAAAAGGGGGGGGGAACACTGAAGCTTTCTTT. This translates into CASRKGGGNTEAFF. This sequence joins TRBV7-2 and TRBJ1-1; weak D call: TRBD1 (6 bases). The CDR3 covers 14 residues. Trimming removed 6 bases at V and 1 base at J, with 12 bases between. From germline, CDR1 is SGHTA and CDR2 FQGNSA. The full variable domain, with the rest looked up from reference TRBV7-2 and TRBJ1-1, is GAGVSQSPSNKVTEKGKDVELRCDPISGHTALYWYRQSLGQGLEFLIYFQGNSAPDKSGLPSDRFSAERTGGSVSTLTIQRTQQEDSAVYLCASRKGGGNTEAFFGQGTRLTVV.

This clonotype turned up a few times. The genes are TRBV4-3 and TRBJ2-3, with D perhaps TRBD2 (6 bases). The CDR3 covers 15 residues. V was trimmed by 2 bases and J by 0 bases, leaving 9 bases between them. Germline V gene lookup returns CDR1 LGHNA and CDR2 YSLEER. The CDR3 nucleotides are TGCGCCAGCAGCCAACTAGGGACTAGCACAGATACGCAGTATTTT. It is translated as CASSQLGTSTDTQYF.